This T cell receptor (beta chain) is from a study of monozygotic twins with inflammatory bowel disease. UMIs incorporating a 6-nucleotide sample barcode were appended by means of template switching. TCRdb re-called the 5' RACE reads and gives one entry per CDR3 protein, without DNA. The table for this sample gives hundreds of thousands of distinct CDR3 sequences. As for this clonotype: Its cognate antigen is unknown.

Study conclusions and caveats: Healthy co-twins, by inverse Simpson, had higher TCRbeta diversity than their siblings with IBD.

CDR1 and CDR2 from the germline V gene are SGHRS and YFSETQ. The CDR3 length is 15 residues. The V gene is TRBV5-1, the J gene TRBJ2-5; TCRdb names TRBD1, which stays unverified in the absence of DNA. Sequencing used blood. The clonotype originates from a human donor with ulcerative colitis or Crohn's disease, or a healthy co-twin of an affected twin (not recorded which). The CDR3: CASSFRGQGQETQYF.